This TCR beta chain was observed in a study of radiotherapy plus CTLA-4 blockade in lung cancer. In its sample, this clone was seen a few times. This CDR3 spans 15 amino acids. The V and J ends lost 3 bases and 6 bases respectively, with 18 bases between them. CDR1 and CDR2 (germline): MNHEY, SMNVEV (reference sequence). Sequenced by immunoSEQ multiplex PCR; TCRdb stores in-frame clones only, minus some. This sample has about 48,000 clones, with roughly four fifths found just once. This receptor was taken from a human donor with non-small cell lung cancer who had stable disease on radiotherapy plus ipilimumab. Sequenced here: peripheral blood, sampled from a patient treated with radiotherapy plus ipilimumab. This chain uses TRBV27 with TRBJ2-7, with TRBD2 as a possible D gene (7 bases). The CDR3 protein is CASSLGGEGGGEQYF. As DNA, the CDR3 is TGTGCCAGCAGTTTGGGGGGAGAGGGGGGGGGCGAGCAGTACTTC.